This entry lists 21 T cell receptor beta chains sequenced from one sample in a study of cytomegalovirus exposure and HLA in healthy donors. The PCR employed 60 Vbeta primers together with 13 Jbeta primers. Produced via immunoSEQ multiplex PCR; TCRdb's table is partial and in-frame only. This table has about 160,000 clones, over 75% appearing once. The sequencing input was PBMCs. The source of these receptors is a middle-aged man in good health and CMV-seronegative.

The chain recombines TRBV7-9 with TRBJ2-6, with no clear D. Germline CDR1 reads SEHNR; CDR2 reads FQNEAQ (reference sequence). Deletions cut 1 base from V and 5 bases from J, with 6 bases between. This CDR3 has 14 residues. The CDR3: CASSLELWANVLTF. As DNA, the CDR3 is TGTGCCAGCAGCTTAGAACTCTGGGCCAACGTCCTGACTTTC. The full variable domain, completed using reference TRBV7-9 and TRBJ2-6, is DTGVSQNPRHKITKRGQNVTFRCDPISEHNRLYWYRQTLGQGPEFLTYFQNEAQLEKSRLLSDRFSAERPKGSFSTLEIQRTEQGDSAMYLCASSLELWANVLTFGAGSRLTVL.

This rearrangement joins TRBV28 to TRBJ2-5, with unresolved D. The J call is in doubt because the DNA end fits TRBJ2-7 better. The CDR3 sequence is 12 residues long. Germline CDR1 MDHEN, CDR2 SYDVKM. The CDR3 sequence is CASSLFGSEQYF. In DNA form, the CDR3 reads TGTGCCAGCAGTTTATTCGGTAGCGAGCAGTACTTC.

In this sample, this clone turned up once. The V gene is TRBV5-1, the J gene TRBJ2-3; D may be TRBD1 (6 bases). This CDR3 has 16 residues. The germline V gene encodes CDR1 SGHRS and CDR2 YFSETQ. With 4 bases removed from V and 0 bases from J, the gap between germline ends came to 15 bases. The CDR3, as DNA: TGCGCCAGCAGCACAAGACAGGTCTCTAGCACAGATACGCAGTATTTT. Translating it yields CASSTRQVSSTDTQYF.

This clone was detected only once. The V gene is TRBV19, the J gene TRBJ1-5, with TRBD1 as a possible D gene (5 bases). Germline assignment: CDR1 LNHDA and CDR2 SQIVND (reference sequence). The CDR3 sequence is 17 residues long. V lost 5 bases and J 2 bases, leaving 19 bases between the germline ends. Here the CDR3 reads CASSSGRGGIGNQPQHF. As DNA, the CDR3 is TGTGCCAGTAGTTCGGGGAGGGGAGGAATAGGCAATCAGCCCCAGCATTTT.

In its sample, this clone was seen a few times. This chain's CDR3 is CTSSQGGGHPTGELFF. CDR3 DNA: TGCACCAGCAGCCAAGGCGGGGGGCATCCCACCGGGGAGCTGTTTTTT. The V and J genes are TRBV1 and TRBJ2-2; the table's D call of TRBD2 was not tested on the DNA. TRBV1 is an annotated pseudogene. The CDR3 has 16 amino acids.

The chain uses TRBV27 and TRBJ2-2; D may be TRBD2 (6 bases). Germline V gene sequence: CDR1 MNHEY, CDR2 SMNVEV (reference sequence). The V end was cut by 2 bases, the J end by 3 bases, with 19 bases between. There are 18 residues in the CDR3. The CDR3 region is CASSLERGGGPYTGELFF. CDR3 DNA: TGTGCCAGCAGTTTAGAGAGGGGAGGAGGTCCCTACACCGGGGAGCTGTTTTTT.

The chain joins TRBV7-8 to TRBJ2-7, with TRBD2 identical over 9 bases. Trimming removed 4 bases from V and 3 bases from J; junction bases left unmatched: 7. The CDR3 runs 15 residues. CDR1 and CDR2 from the germline V gene are SGHVS and FQNEAQ. CDR3 in amino acids: CASSSRTSALYEQYF. The CDR3 DNA reads TGTGCCAGCAGCTCGCGGACTAGCGCCCTCTACGAGCAGTACTTC.

The V and J genes are TRBV7-9 and TRBJ1-2; 8 positions match TRBD1. Germline values: CDR1 SEHNR, CDR2 FQNEAQ (reference sequence). V lost 8 bases to trimming and J lost 4 bases; unmatched junction nucleotides: 6. This CDR3 has 13 residues. As DNA, the CDR3 is TGTGCCAGCGCCAAAGACAGGGGCTATGGCTACACCTTC. Encoded protein: CASAKDRGYGYTF. Together with reference TRBV7-9 and TRBJ1-2, the CDR3 gives the full variable domain: DTGVSQNPRHKITKRGQNVTFRCDPISEHNRLYWYRQTLGQGPEFLTYFQNEAQLEKSRLLSDRFSAERPKGSFSTLEIQRTEQGDSAMYLCASAKDRGYGYTFGSGTRLTVV.

The chain combines TRBV6-5 with TRBJ2-7; TRBD2 is a possible D gene (5 bases). This CDR3 spans 14 amino acids. Trimming left V 0 bases short and J 3 bases short, with 9 bases between. Germline assignment: CDR1 MNHEY and CDR2 SVGAGI. The CDR3 loop is CASSYSRASYEQYF. The CDR3 DNA follows: TGTGCCAGCAGTTACTCGAGGGCTAGCTACGAGCAGTACTTC.

Comments on this clone: The junction departs from the called germline gene at one end, perhaps through a read error. The CDR3 sequence: CASRLGLAGASYEQYF. The CDR3, as DNA: TGTGCCAGCAGACTAGGACTAGCGGGGGCGTCCTATGAGCAGTACTTC. The chain has TRBV7-3 and TRBJ2-7; 13 bases match TRBD2. CDR3 length: 16 residues. Germline V gives CDR1 SGHTA, CDR2 FQGTGA.

The genes are TRBV4-1 and TRBJ2-7, with 8 bases lining up with TRBD2. CDR1 is MGHRA, CDR2 YSYEKL, per germline. This CDR3 comprises 16 residues. With 1 base clipped from V and 2 bases from J, the junction kept 7 bases outside the gene matches. The CDR3 spells CASSQVFGLATYEQYF. The CDR3 nucleotides read TGCGCCAGCAGCCAAGTATTCGGACTAGCTACCTACGAGCAGTACTTC.

The chain has TRBV5-1 and TRBJ2-2, with 10 bases matching TRBD1. CDR1 is SGHRS, CDR2 YFSETQ, per germline. The CDR3 has 19 residues. After removal of 0 bases from V and 5 bases from J, the junction contained 13 bases not matched to a gene. The CDR3 loop is CASSLVLDSGQGLTGELFF. Written as DNA, the CDR3 is TGCGCCAGCAGCTTGGTATTGGACTCGGGACAGGGGCTTACCGGGGAGCTGTTTTTT.

This chain connects TRBV6-1 to TRBJ2-3, with D perhaps matching TRBD2 (5 bases). Trimming removed 11 bases from V and 1 base from J, with 16 bases in between. CDR1 and CDR2 from the germline V gene are MNHNS and SASEGT. CDR3 length: 14 residues. The CDR3 spells CADLVGACTDTQYF. The DNA for the CDR3 is TGTGCCGACCTGGTGGGAGCTTGCACAGATACGCAGTATTTT.

The chain links TRBV9 to TRBJ2-2; no firm D call. CDR1 is SGDLS and CDR2 is YYNGEE in the germline V gene. This CDR3 region has 13 residues. Trimming took off 3 bases at V and 0 bases at J, with 3 bases between the two ends. The CDR3 loop reads CASSATNTGELFF. The CDR3, as DNA: TGTGCCAGCAGCGCTACGAACACCGGGGAGCTGTTTTTT.

This clone was detected only a few times. The V gene is TRBV5-1, the J gene TRBJ2-4, with D unresolved. The CDR3 is made up of 15 amino acids. V lost 0 bases and J 8 bases, leaving 15 bases between the germline ends. CDR1 SGHRS and CDR2 YFSETQ come from the germline V gene. The CDR3 loop is CASSLDGTQGDIQYF. For the CDR3, the DNA is TGCGCCAGCAGCTTGGATGGCACCCAAGGAGACATTCAGTACTTC.

The rearrangement uses TRBV5-5 and TRBJ2-4; the D gene is possibly TRBD2 (6 bases). V gave up 0 bases and J gave up 0 bases, with 19 bases separating them. From germline, CDR1 is SGHKS and CDR2 YYEKEE (reference sequence). This CDR3 spans 19 amino acids. The CDR3 is CASSLEHPGVVVAKNIQYF. CDR3 coding DNA: TGTGCCAGCAGCTTGGAACACCCGGGAGTAGTAGTAGCCAAAAACATTCAGTACTTC.

This clone was seen only a few times. The chain uses TRBV18 and TRBJ2-2; TRBD1 matches at 8 bases. The CDR3 length is 18 residues. The V gene's germline CDR1 is KGHSH and CDR2 LQKENI. V gave up 4 bases and J gave up 6 bases; unmatched junction bases: 16. CDR3 region: CASSRTDRGAVASGELFF. DNA of the CDR3: TGTGCCAGCTCACGAACCGACAGGGGCGCTGTAGCGTCCGGGGAGCTGTTTTTT.

This chain links TRBV7-9 with TRBJ1-1; TRBD1 might be the D (6 bases). The germline gives CDR1 SEHNR, CDR2 FQNEAQ (reference sequence). This CDR3 comprises 16 residues. Trimming shortened V by 5 bases and J by 0 bases, and 16 bases separated the two germline ends. CDR3 nucleotides: TGTGCCAGCAGCCCATTGGGGGCTAGGCTGAACACTGAAGCTTTCTTT. Amino acid sequence: CASSPLGARLNTEAFF.

The chain recombines TRBV6-1 with TRBJ2-3; the match to TRBD1 covers 7 bases. The CDR3 is 16 residues long. CDR1 and CDR2 (germline): MNHNS, SASEGT. V lost 0 bases and J lost 2; bases outside the gene matches: 5. CDR3 DNA: TGTGCCAGCAGTGAAGCGCTCAGGGGGTCCACAGATACGCAGTATTTT. Its translation: CASSEALRGSTDTQYF.

This chain uses TRBV27 with TRBJ1-5; 7 bases map to TRBD1. The CDR3 spans 13 residues. V shed 6 bases, J shed 5 bases, and the junction held 4 bases outside the gene matches. The germline V gene has CDR1 MNHEY and CDR2 SMNVEV (reference sequence). CDR3 DNA: TGTGCCAGCAGCTCGACAGGGTATCAGCCCCAGCATTTT. It specifies CASSSTGYQPQHF.

The chain has TRBV7-8 and TRBJ2-3; no clear D gene. V was clipped by 1 base and J by 4 bases, with 3 bases between them. CDR1 SGHVS and CDR2 FQNEAQ come from the germline V gene. This CDR3 comprises 12 residues. The CDR3 DNA sequence: TGTGCCAGCAGCTTAGTAGCAGATACGCAGTATTTT. Its translation is CASSLVADTQYF.